This is a list of T cell receptor beta chains from one sample in a study of blood T cell repertoires in COVID-19. Assay used: immunoSEQ multiplex PCR; TCRdb lists only in-frame clones, some missing. The repertoire has about 82,000 clones, 75% to 85% of them found once; the top ten carry 9.5% to 15%. Material for sequencing was peripheral blood. The receptors were sampled from a woman between 40 and 50 years old with active or convalescent COVID-19. The CDR3 runs from the conserved cysteine through the conserved F or W. D genes are given only for firm matches. Size is omitted from some rows. Given values are once, few, many or a class for expanded clones.

J | size | D | V | DNA | CDR3
TRBJ1-1 | once | - | TRBV10-3 | TGTGCCATCAGTACGTACGGGAACACTGAAGCTTTCTTT | CAISTYGNTEAFF
TRBJ2-7 | - | TRBD2 | TRBV7-2 | TGTGCCAGCAGCTTAGTACTAGCGGATCGCTACGAGCAGTACTTC | CASSLVLADRYEQYF
TRBJ2-3 | - | - | TRBV6-6 | TGTGCCAGCAGTTACTCCCAGGGTGTTAGCACAGATACGCAGTATTTT | CASSYSQGVSTDTQYF
TRBJ2-1 | - | - | TRBV12-5 | TGTGCTAGTGGTCTCCTAAATGAGCAGTTCTTC | CASGLLNEQFF
TRBJ2-1 | - | - | TRBV7-9 | TGTGCCAGCAGCTTAGACAACAGAAGGGAGCAGTTCTTC | CASSLDNRREQFF
TRBJ2-3 | - | TRBD1 | TRBV5-1 | TGCGCCAGCAGCCCCGGACAGGGGTGGGTGACAGATACGCAGTATTTT | CASSPGQGWVTDTQYF
TRBJ2-5 | - | TRBD1 | TRBV15 | TGTGCCACCAGCGGATTGACAGGGGGCGTATTATCGGAGACCCAGTACTTC | CATSGLTGGVLSETQYF
TRBJ1-2 | - | TRBD1 | TRBV5-6 | TGTGCCAGCAGCTTGGTGGGCACAGGGGGCGCTTATGGTGGCTACACCTTC | CASSLVGTGGAYGGYTF
TRBJ2-3 | - | TRBD2 | TRBV7-3 | TGTGCCAGCAGCTTAGGGACTAGCGGGAGTTCAGATACGCAGTATTTT | CASSLGTSGSSDTQYF
TRBJ1-4 | - | - | TRBV11-1 | TGTGCCAGCAGCGATCGGGTGACAACTAATGAAAAACTGTTTTTT | CASSDRVTTNEKLFF
TRBJ1-3 | - | TRBD1 | TRBV10-1 | TGCGCCAGCTTGACGGGGACAGGGAGGAGGGGAAACACCATATATTTT | CASLTGTGRRGNTIYF
TRBJ1-6 | few | - | TRBV11-1 | TGTGCCAGCAGCTTAGAAGTGCGTGATTCACCCCTCCACTTT | CASSLEVRDSPLHF
TRBJ1-1 | - | TRBD1 | TRBV6-2/TRBV6-3 | TGTGCCAGCAGTTATTTTTGGACAGGGACATTAGCAGCTTTCTTT | CASSYFWTGTLAAFF
TRBJ1-1 | few | - | TRBV6-5 | TGTGCCAGCAGTTACTCCGGGAGCACTGAAGCTTTCTTT | CASSYSGSTEAFF
TRBJ2-5 | - | - | TRBV7-3 | TGTGCCAGCAGCTTAGGCCCCATGGAGACCCAGTACTTC | CASSLGPMETQYF
TRBJ2-7 | - | - | TRBV9 | TGTGCCAGCAGCGTGCGGGACAGAGTAACAAGCTCCTACGAGCAGTACTTC | CASSVRDRVTSSYEQYF
TRBJ2-7 | - | - | TRBV5-1 | TGCGCCAGCAGCACAGGAGCCTACGAGCAGTACTTC | CASSTGAYEQYF
TRBJ1-2 | - | TRBD1 | TRBV6-5 | TGTGCCAGCGAACCTTATGGGACAGGGAGGGGTGGCTACACCTTC | CASEPYGTGRGGYTF
TRBJ2-3 | - | TRBD1 | TRBV18 | TGTGCCAGCTCGACTACAGGGGCCGGGAGCACAGATACGCAGTATTTT | CASSTTGAGSTDTQYF
TRBJ1-4 | - | - | TRBV7-9 | TGTGCCAGCAGCTTCGACACGGGGAGCGGAAAACTGTTTTTT | CASSFDTGSGKLFF
TRBJ2-7 | - | - | TRBV7-9 | TGTGCCAGCAGCTTAGTAGGCAGGGAATACGAGCAGTACTTC | CASSLVGREYEQYF
TRBJ1-2 | - | TRBD1 | TRBV6-1 | TGTGCCAGCAGTGAAGGACAGGGGGCTGGCTATGGCTACACCTTC | CASSEGQGAGYGYTF
TRBJ1-6 | many | - | TRBV7-9 | TGTGCCAGCAGCTCCAGTAATTCACCCCTCCACTTT | CASSSSNSPLHF
TRBJ2-1 | few | TRBD2 | TRBV6-5 | TGTGCCAGCAGACCCGGACTAGCGGAGTACAATGAGCAGTTCTTC | CASRPGLAEYNEQFF
TRBJ1-1 | - | - | TRBV5-1 | TGCGCCAGCAGCTTGGTTGGACTCAACACTGAAGCTTTCTTT | CASSLVGLNTEAFF
TRBJ2-5 | - | TRBD2 | TRBV20-1 | TGCAGTGCTAGTAAATACGGGGGGAGGCAAGAGACCCAGTACTTC | CSASKYGGRQETQYF
TRBJ1-4 | - | TRBD1 | TRBV2 | TGTGCCAGCAGTCTGCGGACAGGGGCTTATGAAAAACTGTTTTTT | CASSLRTGAYEKLFF
TRBJ2-2 | - | - | TRBV7-2 | TGTGCCAGCAGCTCCCAGGCTTCGAACACCGGGGAGCTGTTTTTT | CASSSQASNTGELFF
TRBJ2-7 | - | - | TRBV20-1 | TGCAGTGCTAGTGTCGCTACGGACAGCTCCTACGAGCAGTACTTC | CSASVATDSSYEQYF
TRBJ2-5 | - | - | TRBV18 | TGTGCCAGCTCATCGGGGCAAGAGACCCAGTACTTC | CASSSGQETQYF
TRBJ2-3 | - | TRBD2 | TRBV11-3 | TGTGCCAGCAGCTTAGGGCTAGCGGGTTTCACAGATACGCAGTATTTT | CASSLGLAGFTDTQYF
TRBJ1-2 | few | - | TRBV29-1 | TGCAGCGTTGAATTGGCCCCCGGACAGAGGAACTATGGCTACACCTTC | CSVELAPGQRNYGYTF
TRBJ2-2 | once | - | TRBV5-1 | TGCGCCAGCAGCCAGAGACAGGTTGAGAACACCGGGGAGCTGTTTTTT | CASSQRQVENTGELFF
TRBJ2-1 | few | TRBD2 | TRBV7-3 | TGTGCCAGCAGCCCAGGACTAGGGTTTGAGCAGTTCTTC | CASSPGLGFEQFF
TRBJ1-1 | - | - | TRBV5-4 | TGTGCCAGCAGCTTGGAGCCCCAGAACACTGAAGCTTTCTTT | CASSLEPQNTEAFF
TRBJ2-7 | - | - | TRBV7-9 | TGTGCCAGCAGCTATTGGCCACAGGGATCCCACTACGAGCAGTACTTC | CASSYWPQGSHYEQYF
TRBJ2-1 | - | TRBD2 | TRBV29-1 | TGCAGCGTTGTGCGGGGGGCCGGGCTGAATGAGCAGTTCTTC | CSVVRGAGLNEQFF
TRBJ2-2 | once | TRBD2 | TRBV11-2 | TGTGCCAGCAGCTTAGTATTAGCGGGAGTCTCCGGGGAGCTGTTTTTT | CASSLVLAGVSGELFF
TRBJ1-4 | - | TRBD1 | TRBV5-8 | TGTGCCAGCAGCTTGCGGACAGGCACTAATGAAAAACTGTTTTTT | CASSLRTGTNEKLFF
TRBJ1-4 | - | TRBD1 | TRBV5-1 | TGCGCCAGCAGCTCTAACAGGGGGCGAAATGAAAAACTGTTTTTT | CASSSNRGRNEKLFF
TRBJ2-7 | - | - | TRBV27 | TGTGCCAGCAGTTTAGACTTTTTAGGCTTAGAGCAGTACTTC | CASSLDFLGLEQYF
TRBJ2-3 | - | - | TRBV10-2 | TGCGCCAGCAGTCTTCCCGAGACAGGAGACACAGATACGCAGTATTTT | CASSLPETGDTDTQYF
TRBJ2-1 | few | - | TRBV27 | TGTGCCAGCAGTTTCCGGGACTCCTACAATGAGCAGTTCTTC | CASSFRDSYNEQFF
TRBJ2-6 | - | - | TRBV9 | TGTGCCAGCAGCGTAGGGAGGGAGACAGGGCGGGTCCAACCTGGGGCCAACGTCCTGACTTTC | CASSVGRETGRVQPGANVLTF
TRBJ2-1 | - | TRBD1 | TRBV25-1 | TGTGCCAGCAGTGGACCGGGACAGAGGCTAGAGCAGTTCTTC | CASSGPGQRLEQFF
TRBJ2-7 | - | - | TRBV4-3 | TGCGCCAGCAGCCAAAGAAAAAGGAGCTACGAGCAGTACTTC | CASSQRKRSYEQYF
TRBJ1-5 | - | - | TRBV5-8 | TGTGCCAGCAGCTTTAGAAAGGGAGGGAGTCAGCCCCAGCATTTT | CASSFRKGGSQPQHF
TRBJ2-7 | - | TRBD1 | TRBV24-1 | TGTGCCACCAGTGATCCCCGGGACAGGGGCTCCTACGAGCAGTACTTC | CATSDPRDRGSYEQYF
TRBJ2-7 | - | TRBD1 | TRBV6-6 | TGTGCCAGCAGTTTAGGGGACAGAACCTACGAGCAGTACTTC | CASSLGDRTYEQYF
TRBJ1-4 | few | - | TRBV4-1 | TGCGCCAGCAGCCAAGATGCCCTAACGGGGGGTATTTTGGATGAAAAACTGTTTTTT | CASSQDALTGGILDEKLFF
TRBJ2-3 | - | TRBD2 | TRBV2 | TGTGCCAGCAGTCGAAAGCGGGAGTGGGGCACAGATACGCAGTATTTT | CASSRKREWGTDTQYF